The clone carrying this TCR beta chain was counted ten times or more. Its antigen is unidentified. This sample stems from a study of glioma-infiltrating T cells. Study findings and constraints: CDR3 overlap between tissue and blood was very small.

TCR alpha and beta CDR3 regions were amplified from RNA using iRepertoire nested multiplex PCR. One entry per CDR3 protein results from TCRdb running MiXCR on the multiplex PCR reads. The repertoire includes about 190,000 distinct CDR3 sequences, over 25% of them detected once, and about 19% sits in the top ten. From germline, CDR1 is MDHEN and CDR2 SYDVKM. V was shortened by 3 bases and J by 5 bases, with 7 bases between the two germline ends. The CDR3 totals 12 residues. The TCR originated in a human donor with low-grade glioma or glioblastoma, undergoing nonglioma brain surgery, or in good health (not recorded which). V gene TRBV28 combines with J gene TRBJ1-1; D not resolved. Sequencing was performed on glioma tissue, nonneoplastic brain tissue, or PBMCs (not recorded which). CDR3 nucleotides: TGTGCCAGCAGTTTTCTCGGGACTGAAGCTTTCTTT. Translating it yields CASSFLGTEAFF. The full variable domain, completed using reference TRBV28 and TRBJ1-1, is DVKVTQSSRYLVKRTGEKVFLECVQDMDHENMFWYRQDPGLGLRLIYFSYDVKMKEKGDIPEGYSVSREKKERFSLILESASTNQTSMYLCASSFLGTEAFFGQGTRLTVV.